What follows are 17 T cell receptor beta chains derived from one specimen sequenced in a study of cytomegalovirus exposure and HLA in healthy donors. The PCR had 60 Vbeta and 13 Jbeta primers. Clones were sequenced by immunoSEQ multiplex PCR, and TCRdb holds only the in-frame ones, with some missing. This sample carries about 98,000 clones, roughly 81% of them seen once, and the ten largest clones take approximately 1.4%. The sequenced sample was PBMCs. All receptors come from a man in his forties or fifties in good health and CMV-seronegative.

This rearrangement joins TRBV7-2 to TRBJ1-4; possibly TRBD1 for D (5 bases). The V end lost 1 base, the J end lost 14 bases, and 14 bases lay between the germline ends. The CDR3 loop spans 13 amino acids. Germline V lookup: CDR1 SGHTA, CDR2 FQGNSA. The CDR3, as DNA: TGTGCCAGCAGCTTAGTCGGGGGGAGAGAGCTGTTTTTT. It yields the protein CASSLVGGRELFF. The full variable domain, in which reference TRBV7-2 and TRBJ1-4 provide the parts outside the CDR3, is GAGVSQSPSNKVTEKGKDVELRCDPISGHTALYWYRQSLGQGLEFLIYFQGNSAPDKSGLPSDRFSAERTGGSVSTLTIQRTQQEDSAVYLCASSLVGGRELFFGSGTQLSVL.

The chain employs TRBV2 and TRBJ1-4, with 8 bases matching TRBD1. Germline V CDR1 and CDR2: SNHLY, FYNNEI. Trimming cost V 3 bases and J 3 bases; bases outside gene matches: 3. The CDR3 is 15 residues long. CDR3 bases: TGTGCCAGCAGTGATGGACAGGGCTCTAATGAAAAACTGTTTTTT. As protein: CASSDGQGSNEKLFF.

The chain recombines TRBV5-5 with TRBJ1-2; TRBD1 aligns across 8 bases. J lost 4 bases, V lost 5 bases, and 10 bases had no gene match. The CDR3 loop spans 15 amino acids. Germline loops: CDR1 SGHKS, CDR2 YYEKEE (reference sequence). DNA of the CDR3: TGTGCCAGCAGGGATGACAGGGGCACTCCCTATGGCTACACCTTC. Protein product: CASRDDRGTPYGYTF. Together with reference TRBV5-5 and TRBJ1-2, the CDR3 gives the full variable domain: DAGVTQSPTHLIKTRGQQVTLRCSPISGHKSVSWYQQVLGQGPQFIFQYYEKEERGRGNFPDRFSARQFPNYSSELNVNALLLGDSALYLCASRDDRGTPYGYTFGSGTRLTVV.

The rearrangement uses TRBV4-1 and TRBJ1-2; D not resolved. The CDR3 is 14 residues long. The V end lost 2 bases, the J end lost 2 bases, and 9 bases lay between the germline ends. CDR1 is MGHRA, CDR2 YSYEKL, per germline. CDR3 DNA: TGCGCCAGCAGCCAAACGCCAACAAACTATGGCTACACCTTC. Protein: CASSQTPTNYGYTF.

The rearrangement links TRBV5-4 to TRBJ2-7; TRBD1 matches at 9 bases. The CDR3 runs 16 residues. Trimming at V came to 3 bases and at J to 4 bases, leaving 11 bases not matched to a gene. Germline CDR1 and CDR2: SGHNT and YYREEE (reference sequence). This CDR3 is CASSSQGQGRDYEQYF. In DNA form, the CDR3 reads TGTGCCAGCAGCTCCCAAGGACAGGGGAGGGATTACGAGCAGTACTTC.

J is TRBJ2-5 and V is TRBV5-1; 7 nucleotides match TRBD1. The V segment lost 4 bases and the J segment 13 bases; nucleotides outside the gene matches: 16. Germline CDR1 and CDR2: SGHRS and YFSETQ. The length of the CDR3 is 14 residues. CDR3 sequence: CASSPGQPQGLRYF. As DNA, the CDR3 is TGCGCCAGCAGCCCGGGACAGCCTCAGGGATTGAGGTACTTC.

V usage is TRBV28 and J usage is TRBJ2-4, with D possibly being TRBD1 (7 bases). There are 16 residues in the CDR3. V lost 3 bases and J lost 6, with 18 bases in between. The germline V gene has CDR1 MDHEN and CDR2 SYDVKM. This CDR3 is CASSFPRGGGGNIQYF. CDR3 in DNA: TGTGCCAGCAGTTTCCCAAGAGGAGGGGGCGGAAACATTCAGTACTTC. Together with reference TRBV28 and TRBJ2-4, the CDR3 gives the full variable domain: DVKVTQSSRYLVKRTGEKVFLECVQDMDHENMFWYRQDPGLGLRLIYFSYDVKMKEKGDIPEGYSVSREKKERFSLILESASTNQTSMYLCASSFPRGGGGNIQYFGAGTRLSVL.

As DNA, the CDR3 is TGCGCCAGCAGCCAAGATCGACACAGGGGGCGAGTTGGATATGGCTACACCTTC. It is translated as CASSQDRHRGRVGYGYTF. The rearrangement links TRBV4-3 to TRBJ1-2; 9 nucleotides agree with TRBD1. V was pared by 0 bases and J by 5 bases, with 13 bases of the junction left unmatched. CDR1 is LGHNA, CDR2 YSLEER, per germline. This CDR3 comprises 18 residues.

The V gene is TRBV5-1, the J gene TRBJ2-1, with 9 bases lining up with TRBD1. Germline V gene sequence: CDR1 SGHRS, CDR2 YFSETQ. The CDR3 consists of 13 residues. Trimming at V came to 5 bases and at J to 5 bases, leaving 2 bases not matched to a gene. The CDR3 region is CASRQGADNEQFF. DNA of the CDR3: TGCGCCAGCAGACAGGGGGCGGACAATGAGCAGTTCTTC.

The J gene is TRBJ1-1, the V gene TRBV7-2; D is unresolved. The CDR3 totals 12 residues. Trimming cost V 5 bases and J 5 bases, with 9 bases left between them. The V gene's germline CDR1 is SGHTA and CDR2 FQGNSA. Here the CDR3 reads CASSPRGTEAFF. For the CDR3, the DNA is TGTGCCAGCAGCCCTAGAGGTACTGAAGCTTTCTTT.

The chain joins TRBV6-1 to TRBJ1-1, with a tentative D call TRBD1 (5 bases). The V end lost 7 bases, the J end lost 1 base, and 16 bases lay between the germline ends. The CDR3 length is 15 residues. Germline loops: CDR1 MNHNS, CDR2 SASEGT. The CDR3 region is CASKMGWGANTEAFF. CDR3 sequence (DNA): TGTGCCAGCAAAATGGGGTGGGGCGCGAACACTGAAGCTTTCTTT.

The gene calls are TRBV7-2 and TRBJ1-6, with D tentatively TRBD1 (5 bases). The V end lost 7 bases, the J end lost 9 bases, and 16 bases lay between the germline ends. The CDR3 length is 14 residues. Germline V gene data show CDR1 as SGHTA and CDR2 as FQGNSA. Written as DNA, the CDR3 is TGTGCCAGCACCAGCAGGCAGGGAGGTTCACCCCTCCACTTT. It translates to CASTSRQGGSPLHF.

The V call is TRBV6-5, the J call TRBJ1-6; D not certain. V gave up 4 bases and J gave up 6 bases, with 7 bases separating them. The CDR3 runs 13 residues. The germline V gene has CDR1 MNHEY and CDR2 SVGAGI. The CDR3 sequence is CASSSGRNSPLHF. CDR3 nucleotide sequence: TGTGCCAGCAGTTCGGGTCGTAATTCACCCCTCCACTTT.

J is TRBJ1-3 and V is TRBV4-3, with D maybe TRBD1 (5 bases). The CDR3 runs to 16 residues. Trimming left V 0 bases short and J 0 bases short, with 9 bases between. Germline CDR1 and CDR2: LGHNA and YSLEER. The CDR3 bases are TGCGCCAGCAGCCAAGATAGGACAATCTCTGGAAACACCATATATTTT. As protein: CASSQDRTISGNTIYF.

Only a few counts were recorded for this clone. This chain connects TRBV6-5 to TRBJ1-6, with D possibly matching TRBD1 (5 bases). Per the germline V gene, CDR1 is MNHEY and CDR2 is SVGAGI. This CDR3 contains 14 residues. Trimming took off 9 bases at V and 6 bases at J, with 15 bases between the two ends. This chain's CDR3 is CASSSGTINSPLHF. CDR3 in DNA: TGTGCCAGTTCATCGGGGACTATTAATTCACCCCTCCACTTT.

The chain carries TRBV28 and TRBJ2-1; D call uncertain. V shed 4 bases and J shed 12 bases, with 10 bases lying between them. The length of the CDR3 is 11 residues. Germline lookup yields CDR1 MDHEN and CDR2 SYDVKM. Here the CDR3 reads CASSSTLGQFF. The CDR3 bases are TGTGCCAGCAGTTCAACCCTAGGGCAGTTCTTC.

Concerning this clone: This same CDR3 is encoded by further DNA sequences in the sample. The chain has TRBV9 and TRBJ2-3; D might be TRBD2 (6 bases). Trimming shortened V by 0 bases and J by 2 bases, and 16 bases separated the two germline ends. Per the germline V gene, CDR1 is SGDLS and CDR2 is YYNGEE. The length of the CDR3 is 17 residues. The CDR3 DNA follows: TGTGCCAGCAGCGTAGAACTGGCGGGGTCATACACAGATACGCAGTATTTT. This encodes CASSVELAGSYTDTQYF.